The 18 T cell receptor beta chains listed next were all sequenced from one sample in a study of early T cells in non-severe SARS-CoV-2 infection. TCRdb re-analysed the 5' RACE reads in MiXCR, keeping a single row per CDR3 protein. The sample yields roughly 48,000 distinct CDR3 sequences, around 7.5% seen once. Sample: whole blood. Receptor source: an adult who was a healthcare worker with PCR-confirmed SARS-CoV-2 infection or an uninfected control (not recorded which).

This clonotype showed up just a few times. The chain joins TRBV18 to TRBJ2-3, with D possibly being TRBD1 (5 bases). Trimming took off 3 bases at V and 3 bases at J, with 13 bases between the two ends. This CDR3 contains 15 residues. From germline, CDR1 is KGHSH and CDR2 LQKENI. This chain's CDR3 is CASSPSAGYTDTQYF. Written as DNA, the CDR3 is TGTGCCAGCTCACCCTCGGCAGGGTATACAGATACGCAGTATTTT.

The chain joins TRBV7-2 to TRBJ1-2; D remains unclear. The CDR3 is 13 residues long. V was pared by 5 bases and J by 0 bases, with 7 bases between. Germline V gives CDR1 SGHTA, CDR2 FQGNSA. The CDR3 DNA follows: TGTGCCAGCAGCCCCGGATCTAACTATGGCTACACCTTC. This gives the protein CASSPGSNYGYTF.

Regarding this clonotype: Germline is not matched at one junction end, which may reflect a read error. The CDR3 region is CVSSAEAFGTLGDTQYF. The CDR3 nucleotides are TGTGTCAGCAGCGCCGAGGCGTTCGGCACACTGGGAGATACGCAGTATTTT. The chain is built from TRBV7-6 and TRBJ2-3; D remains unclear. CDR1 is SGHVS and CDR2 is FNYEAQ in the germline V gene. The CDR3 is made up of 17 amino acids.

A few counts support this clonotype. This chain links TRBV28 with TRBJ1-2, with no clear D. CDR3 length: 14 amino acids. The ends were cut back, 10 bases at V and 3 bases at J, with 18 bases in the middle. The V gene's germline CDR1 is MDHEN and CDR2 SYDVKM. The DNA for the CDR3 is TGTGCCACCCAGTTTATGGCAGACTACTATGGCTACACCTTC. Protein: CATQFMADYYGYTF.

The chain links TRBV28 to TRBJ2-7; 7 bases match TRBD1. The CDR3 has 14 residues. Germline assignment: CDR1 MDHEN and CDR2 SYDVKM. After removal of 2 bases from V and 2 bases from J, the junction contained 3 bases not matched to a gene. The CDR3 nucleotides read TGTGCCAGCAGTTTAACGGGACAGACCTACGAGCAGTACTTC. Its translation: CASSLTGQTYEQYF.

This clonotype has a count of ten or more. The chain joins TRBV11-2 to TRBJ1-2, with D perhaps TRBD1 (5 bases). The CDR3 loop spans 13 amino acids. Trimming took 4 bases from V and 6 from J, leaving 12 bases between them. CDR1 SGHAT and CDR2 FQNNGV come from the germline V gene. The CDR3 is CASSSGRVNGYTF. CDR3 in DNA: TGTGCCAGCAGCTCAGGGAGGGTGAATGGCTACACCTTC.

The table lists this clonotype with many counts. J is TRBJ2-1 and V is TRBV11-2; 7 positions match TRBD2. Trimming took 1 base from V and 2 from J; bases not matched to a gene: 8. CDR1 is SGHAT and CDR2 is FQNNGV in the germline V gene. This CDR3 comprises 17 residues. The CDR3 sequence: CASSLVRLAEPYNEQFF. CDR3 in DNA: TGTGCCAGCAGCTTAGTCCGACTAGCCGAACCCTACAATGAGCAGTTCTTC.

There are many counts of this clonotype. CDR3 region: CSARDSNQPQHF. As DNA, the CDR3 is TGCAGTGCTAGAGACAGCAATCAGCCCCAGCATTTT. The chain couples TRBV20-1 to TRBJ1-5, with D uncertain. The CDR3 has 12 residues. CDR1 is DFQATT and CDR2 is SNEGSKA in the germline V gene (reference sequence). Trimming stripped 0 bases from V and 1 base from J, with 1 base between.

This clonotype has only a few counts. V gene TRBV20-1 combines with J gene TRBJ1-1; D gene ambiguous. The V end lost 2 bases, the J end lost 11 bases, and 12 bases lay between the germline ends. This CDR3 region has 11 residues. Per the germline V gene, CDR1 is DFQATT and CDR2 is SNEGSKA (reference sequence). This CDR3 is CSARIGDRAFF. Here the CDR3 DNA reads TGCAGTGCTAGAATCGGGGATCGGGCTTTCTTT.

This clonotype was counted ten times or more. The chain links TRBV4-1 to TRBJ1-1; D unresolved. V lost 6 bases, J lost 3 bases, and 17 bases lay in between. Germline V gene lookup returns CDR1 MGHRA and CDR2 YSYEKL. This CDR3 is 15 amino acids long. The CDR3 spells CASRLDLVWDTEAFF. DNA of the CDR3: TGCGCCAGCAGGCTTGACCTGGTTTGGGACACTGAAGCTTTCTTT.

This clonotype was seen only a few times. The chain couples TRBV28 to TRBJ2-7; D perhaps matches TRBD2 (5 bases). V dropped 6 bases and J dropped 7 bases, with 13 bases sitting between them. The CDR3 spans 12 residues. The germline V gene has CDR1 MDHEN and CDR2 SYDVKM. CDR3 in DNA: TGTGCCAGCAGGAACGAAGGGAGAGAGCAGTACTTC. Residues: CASRNEGREQYF.

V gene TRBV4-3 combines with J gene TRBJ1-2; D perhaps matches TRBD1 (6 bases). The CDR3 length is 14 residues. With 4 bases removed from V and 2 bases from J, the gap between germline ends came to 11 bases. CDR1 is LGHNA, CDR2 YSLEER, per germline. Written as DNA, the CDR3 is TGCGCCAGCAGCCGTACGACAGGCAACTATGGCTACACCTTC. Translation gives CASSRTTGNYGYTF.

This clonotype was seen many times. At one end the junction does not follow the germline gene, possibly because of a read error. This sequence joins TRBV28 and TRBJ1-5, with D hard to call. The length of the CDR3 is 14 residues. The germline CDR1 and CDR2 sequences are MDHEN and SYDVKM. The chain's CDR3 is CAGSLGYSNQPQHF. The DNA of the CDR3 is TGTGCCGGCAGTTTAGGGTATAGCAATCAGCCCCAGCATTTT.

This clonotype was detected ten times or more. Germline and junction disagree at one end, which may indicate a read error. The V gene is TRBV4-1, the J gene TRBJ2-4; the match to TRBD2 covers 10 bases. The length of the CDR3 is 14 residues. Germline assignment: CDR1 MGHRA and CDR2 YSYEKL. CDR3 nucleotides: TGCGCCAGCAGCCAAACTAGGCCGGGACTAGCGTCACACTTC. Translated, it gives CASSQTRPGLASHF.

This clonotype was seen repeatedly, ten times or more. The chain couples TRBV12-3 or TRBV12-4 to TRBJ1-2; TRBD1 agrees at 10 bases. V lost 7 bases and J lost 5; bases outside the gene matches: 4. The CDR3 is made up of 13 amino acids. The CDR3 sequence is CASTEGQGYGYTF. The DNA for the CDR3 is TGTGCCAGCACCGAGGGACAGGGGTATGGCTACACCTTC.

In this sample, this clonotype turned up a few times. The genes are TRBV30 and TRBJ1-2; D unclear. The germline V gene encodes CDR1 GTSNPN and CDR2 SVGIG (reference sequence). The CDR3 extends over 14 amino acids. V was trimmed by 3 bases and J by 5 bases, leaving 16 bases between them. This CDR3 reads CAWRKRRTNYGYTF. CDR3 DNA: TGTGCCTGGAGGAAACGTCGGACGAATTATGGCTACACCTTC.

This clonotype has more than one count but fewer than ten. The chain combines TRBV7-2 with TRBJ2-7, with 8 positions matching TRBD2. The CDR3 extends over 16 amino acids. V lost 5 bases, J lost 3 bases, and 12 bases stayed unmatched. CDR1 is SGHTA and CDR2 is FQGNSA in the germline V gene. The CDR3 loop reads CASSAYGTGGYYEQYF. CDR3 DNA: TGTGCCAGCAGCGCCTACGGTACGGGAGGGTACTACGAGCAGTACTTC.

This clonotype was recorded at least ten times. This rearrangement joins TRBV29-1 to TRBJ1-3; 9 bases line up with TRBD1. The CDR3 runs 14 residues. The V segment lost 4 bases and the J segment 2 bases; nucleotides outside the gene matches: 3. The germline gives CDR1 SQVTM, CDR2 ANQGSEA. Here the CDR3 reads CSVGTGEAGNTIYF. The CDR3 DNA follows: TGCAGCGTTGGGACAGGGGAAGCTGGAAACACCATATATTTT.